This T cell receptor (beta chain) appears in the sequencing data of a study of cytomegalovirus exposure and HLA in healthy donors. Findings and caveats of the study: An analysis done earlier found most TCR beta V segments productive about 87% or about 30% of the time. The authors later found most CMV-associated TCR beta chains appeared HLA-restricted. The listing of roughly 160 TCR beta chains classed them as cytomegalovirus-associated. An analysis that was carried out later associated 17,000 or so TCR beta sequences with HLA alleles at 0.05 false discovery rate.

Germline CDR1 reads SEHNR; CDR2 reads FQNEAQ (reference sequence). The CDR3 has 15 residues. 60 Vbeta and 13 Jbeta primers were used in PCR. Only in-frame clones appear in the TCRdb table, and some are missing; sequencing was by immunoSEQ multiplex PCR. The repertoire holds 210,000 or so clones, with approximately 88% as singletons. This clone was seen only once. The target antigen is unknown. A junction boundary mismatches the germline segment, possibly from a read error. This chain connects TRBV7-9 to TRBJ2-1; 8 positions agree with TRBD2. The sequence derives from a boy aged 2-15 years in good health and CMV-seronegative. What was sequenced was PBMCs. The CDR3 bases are TGTGCCAGCAGGTTAGCGGGGAGCTCCTACAATGAGCAGTTCTTC. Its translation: CASRLAGSSYNEQFF.